Sequencing of this T cell receptor (beta chain) was carried out in a study of T cell responses to AZD1222 COVID-19 vaccine. Across the whole study: Second-dose groups at about 4 or about 12 weeks were pooled. Study-wide results and caveats: Reports indicate that nearly half of spike-specific TCRs are directed at unmutated variant regions.

Using immunoSEQ multiplex PCR, the repertoire was profiled, and TCRdb retains in-frame clones only, with some absent. The sample lists approximately 120,000 clones, 93% occurring once. Regarding this clone: The antigen is not known.

This clonotype was sampled from an adult in good health. This specimen was peripheral blood, taken on day 0 of AZD1222 vaccination.

CDR3 sequence reads: CASSQDRLIGTEAFF. DNA for the CDR3: TGTGCCAGCAGCCAAGATCGTCTAATTGGCACTGAAGCTTTCTTT. The chain is built from TRBV14 and TRBJ1-1, with no clear D. The CDR3 length is 15 residues. Germline V gene sequence: CDR1 SGHDN, CDR2 FVKESK. V was trimmed by 0 bases and J by 4 bases, leaving 12 bases between them.